These 29 T cell receptor beta chains share one sample of origin, sequenced in a study of graft-versus-host responses after intestinal transplantation. Libraries were prepared by immunoSEQ multiplex PCR; TCRdb keeps only in-frame clonotypes and omits some of them. This table has some 66,000 clones, roughly nine tenths appearing once. The authors processed graft tissue to release intraepithelial and lamina propria lymphocytes. Sample: ileum tissue, taken roughly 390 days after transplant. The receptors were gathered from a human patient who received an intestinal transplant, so some T cells may come from the graft donor.

This chain joins TRBV29-1 and TRBJ2-1; 9 positions match TRBD2. The CDR3 spans 15 residues. Looked up from germline, CDR1 is SQVTM and CDR2 is ANQGSEA. Trimming at V came to 7 bases and at J to 7 bases, leaving 14 bases not matched to a gene. CDR3 DNA: TGCAGCGCTAAGGGCTTTGCGGGAGGGGTAAATGAGCAGTTCTTC. Its translation: CSAKGFAGGVNEQFF.

V gene TRBV6-5 combines with J gene TRBJ2-1, with 14 nucleotides matching TRBD2. The CDR3 has 16 residues. V trimming: 4 bases; J trimming: 3 bases; junction bases outside the gene matches: 2. The germline V gene has CDR1 MNHEY and CDR2 SVGAGI. In nucleotides, the CDR3 is TGTGCCAGCAGTTCTGGACTAGCGGGAGGCTACAATGAGCAGTTCTTC. Translated: CASSSGLAGGYNEQFF.

The sample holds one count of this clone. J is TRBJ2-7 and V is TRBV5-1; 10 bases line up with TRBD2. J gave up 5 bases and V 2 bases, and 7 bases lay outside the gene matches. The germline V gene has CDR1 SGHRS and CDR2 YFSETQ. The CDR3 is 15 residues long. The CDR3 sequence: CASSFGLADWNEQYF. The CDR3 DNA sequence: TGCGCCAGCAGCTTCGGACTAGCGGATTGGAACGAGCAGTACTTC.

The chain links TRBV6-5 to TRBJ1-1, with 10 positions matching TRBD1. Trimming at V came to 0 bases and at J to 3 bases, leaving 1 base not matched to a gene. CDR1 is MNHEY and CDR2 is SVGAGI in the germline V gene. There are 15 residues in the CDR3. In nucleotides, the CDR3 is TGTGCCAGCAGTTACTCGGGACAGGGGTACACTGAAGCTTTCTTT. Its protein is CASSYSGQGYTEAFF.

Concerning this clone itself: One end of the junction varies from germline; a read error may be responsible. The rearrangement links TRBV11-2 to TRBJ2-7, with D possibly TRBD2 on 6 matching bases. This CDR3 region has 13 residues. Germline CDR1 and CDR2: SGHAT and FQNNGV. The CDR3 loop reads CASSLGNGRGVDF. The CDR3 nucleotides read TGTGCCAGCAGCTTAGGAAACGGGAGAGGAGTAGACTTC. The whole variable domain, remainder taken from reference TRBV11-2 and TRBJ2-7, is EAGVAQSPRYKIIEKRQSVAFWCNPISGHATLYWYQQILGQGPKLLIQFQNNGVVDDSQLPKDRFSAERLKGVDSTLKIQPAKLEDSAVYLCASSLGNGRGVDFGPGTRLTVT.

The chain combines TRBV5-1 with TRBJ2-1; 7 bases match TRBD2. V trimming: 8 bases; J trimming: 3 bases; junction bases outside the gene matches: 14. The CDR3 extends over 16 amino acids. CDR1 is SGHRS, CDR2 YFSETQ, per germline. CDR3 protein: CASTLSAGLFYNEQFF. The CDR3 bases are TGCGCCAGTACCCTGTCGGCGGGACTATTCTACAATGAGCAGTTCTTC.

The chain joins TRBV28 to TRBJ2-7; D perhaps matches TRBD1 (6 bases). The ends were cut back, 10 bases at V and 7 bases at J, with 29 bases in the middle. The germline CDR1 and CDR2 sequences are MDHEN and SYDVKM. There are 16 residues in the CDR3. The CDR3 loop reads CATLSPRGKGSWEQYF. The DNA of the CDR3 is TGTGCCACCCTTTCCCCCAGGGGCAAGGGGTCGTGGGAGCAGTACTTC.

V is TRBV6-1 and J is TRBJ1-2; D is possibly TRBD1 (6 bases). This CDR3 is 13 amino acids long. Germline V gene lookup returns CDR1 MNHNS and CDR2 SASEGT. The V end was cut by 5 bases, the J end by 5 bases, with 12 bases between. The CDR3 here is CASSSRQDYGYTF. The CDR3, as DNA: TGTGCCAGCAGTTCACGACAGGATTATGGCTACACCTTC.

The chain is built from TRBV6-1 and TRBJ1-6, with D possibly TRBD1 on 5 matching bases. V lost 1 base, J lost 0 bases, and 7 bases lay in between. CDR1 is MNHNS, CDR2 SASEGT, per germline. CDR3 length: 16 amino acids. This CDR3 is CASSEVGGSYNSPLHF. The CDR3 bases are TGTGCCAGCAGTGAAGTCGGGGGCTCCTATAATTCACCCCTCCACTTT.

The chain has TRBV7-2 and TRBJ2-5; unclear D gene. CDR3 length: 14 residues. V was clipped by 4 bases and J by 5 bases, with 14 bases between them. Germline V gene lookup returns CDR1 SGHTA and CDR2 FQGNSA. The CDR3 protein is CASSSSRVGETQYF. The CDR3 DNA sequence: TGTGCCAGCAGCTCCAGCCGGGTGGGGGAGACCCAGTACTTC.

The chain joins TRBV14 to TRBJ2-3; D ambiguous. Germline V CDR1 and CDR2: SGHDN, FVKESK. The CDR3 extends over 13 amino acids. Between the trimmed V and J ends, which lost 1 base and 5 bases, there was a span of 7 bases. This CDR3 reads CASSQGVQDTQYF. In DNA, the CDR3 is TGTGCCAGCAGCCAAGGAGTTCAAGATACGCAGTATTTT.

The gene calls are TRBV7-9 and TRBJ1-1; tentatively, D is TRBD1 (6 bases). Trimming cost V 0 bases and J 7 bases, with 15 bases left between them. There are 15 residues in the CDR3. Germline V gives CDR1 SEHNR, CDR2 FQNEAQ (reference sequence). The CDR3: CASSLANGDTLEAFF. CDR3 nucleotide sequence: TGTGCCAGCAGCTTAGCGAATGGGGACACCCTTGAAGCTTTCTTT. Complete variable domain (other parts from reference TRBV7-9 and TRBJ1-1): DTGVSQNPRHKITKRGQNVTFRCDPISEHNRLYWYRQTLGQGPEFLTYFQNEAQLEKSRLLSDRFSAERPKGSFSTLEIQRTEQGDSAMYLCASSLANGDTLEAFFGQGTRLTVV.

The table lists this clone with a few counts. CDR3 loop: CASGPGQGEGETQYF. The CDR3 DNA is TGTGCTAGTGGTCCGGGACAGGGGGAAGGAGAGACCCAGTACTTC. The V and J genes are TRBV12-5 and TRBJ2-5; 11 bases agree with TRBD1. Germline assignment: CDR1 LGHNT and CDR2 FRNRAP. This CDR3 region has 15 residues. With V trimmed by 5 bases and J by 4 bases, 6 bases remained unmatched.

The chain uses TRBV9 and TRBJ2-1; TRBD2 matches 13 bases. CDR3 length equals 15 residues. Germline trimming cut 3 bases from V and 8 bases from J; bases unmatched to any gene: 5. Germline-derived CDR1 and CDR2 are SGDLS and YYNGEE. CDR3 sequence: CASSGGTSGIDEQFF. CDR3 DNA: TGTGCCAGCAGCGGTGGGACTAGCGGGATCGATGAGCAGTTCTTC.

The rearrangement joins TRBV2 to TRBJ2-7, with a weak D call TRBD2 (8 bases). Trimming shortened V by 9 bases and J by 5 bases, and 17 bases separated the two germline ends. Germline V gene data show CDR1 as SNHLY and CDR2 as FYNNEI. CDR3 length equals 13 residues. In DNA, the CDR3 is TGTGCCAGATCAGGGGGACTAGAGGACGAGCAGTACTTC. This gives the protein CARSGGLEDEQYF.

This clone was counted a single time. The chain uses TRBV4-2 and TRBJ2-3; TRBD2 aligns across 8 bases. V dropped 1 base and J dropped 2; count of bases not matched to a gene: 2. The CDR3 sequence is 15 residues long. Germline-derived CDR1 and CDR2 are LGHNA and YNFKEQ. CDR3: CASSQAGGHTDTQYF. The CDR3 nucleotides are TGTGCCAGCAGCCAAGCGGGGGGGCACACAGATACGCAGTATTTT.

This chain connects TRBV18 to TRBJ1-1; D gene ambiguous. Germline V gives CDR1 KGHSH, CDR2 LQKENI. The V and J ends lost 2 bases and 0 bases respectively, with 4 bases between them. The CDR3 is 13 amino acids. CDR3 sequence (DNA): TGTGCCAGCTCACCAGCGATGAACACTGAAGCTTTCTTT. Protein sequence: CASSPAMNTEAFF.

CDR3 coding DNA: TGTGCCAGCAGCTCATCCATTCGGCCCGGGGAGCTGTTTTTT. It yields the protein CASSSSIRPGELFF. The chain has TRBV11-3 and TRBJ2-2; D remains unclear. Per the germline V gene, CDR1 is SGHNT and CDR2 is YENEEA. Trimming took off 4 bases at V and 6 bases at J, with 12 bases between the two ends. The CDR3 extends over 14 amino acids.

The chain couples TRBV6-6 to TRBJ1-4; perhaps TRBD1 as D (6 bases). Germline V gene sequence: CDR1 MNHNY, CDR2 SVGAGI (reference sequence). Trimming removed 6 bases at V and 1 base at J, with 9 bases between. The length of the CDR3 is 14 residues. CDR3 region: CASRGGGTNEKLFF. In nucleotides, the CDR3 is TGTGCCAGCAGGGGGGGCGGAACTAATGAAAAACTGTTTTTT.

The rearrangement uses TRBV4-1 and TRBJ2-7; no reliable D call. There are 12 residues in the CDR3. Trimming took 1 base from V and 3 from J, leaving 4 bases between them. Germline CDR1 and CDR2: MGHRA and YSYEKL. CDR3 region: CASSQAGYEQYF. CDR3 nucleotides: TGCGCCAGCAGCCAAGCCGGCTACGAGCAGTACTTC.

The chain uses TRBV2 and TRBJ1-3; weak D call: TRBD1 (5 bases). Germline CDR1 reads SNHLY; CDR2 reads FYNNEI. The V end lost 0 bases, the J end lost 7 bases, and 16 bases lay between the germline ends. The CDR3 contains 16 residues. The CDR3 protein is CASSEAPGHGYNTIYF. The CDR3 DNA sequence: TGTGCCAGCAGTGAAGCGCCCGGACACGGGTATAACACCATATATTTT.

J is TRBJ1-4 and V is TRBV6-6; D is unresolved. Trimming shortened V by 0 bases and J by 3 bases, and 11 bases separated the two germline ends. The CDR3 sequence is 16 residues long. Per the germline V gene, CDR1 is MNHNY and CDR2 is SVGAGI (reference sequence). DNA for the CDR3: TGTGCCAGCAGTTACTCGATGGGGTCAGCTAATGAAAAACTGTTTTTT. Translated, it gives CASSYSMGSANEKLFF.

This clone appeared once. The chain is built from TRBV9 and TRBJ2-1, with D possibly matching TRBD2 (7 bases). The V end lost 0 bases, the J end lost 3 bases, and 13 bases lay between the germline ends. Looked up from germline, CDR1 is SGDLS and CDR2 is YYNGEE. The CDR3 spans 16 residues. CDR3 DNA: TGTGCCAGCAGCGTAGAAAGGGGGGGTTTCTACAATGAGCAGTTCTTC. This codes for CASSVERGGFYNEQFF.

This clone was counted between two and nine times. The chain is built from TRBV2 and TRBJ2-3, with TRBD2 identical over 8 bases. The CDR3 is 13 amino acids. The V and J ends lost 7 bases and 4 bases, in that order; junction bases with no gene match: 4. Germline lookup yields CDR1 SNHLY and CDR2 FYNNEI. The CDR3 reads CASNSAGADTQYF. CDR3 DNA: TGTGCCAGCAACTCAGCGGGAGCAGATACGCAGTATTTT.

This sequence joins TRBV28 and TRBJ2-1; maybe TRBD1 (6 bases). This CDR3 region has 13 residues. Germline V lookup: CDR1 MDHEN, CDR2 SYDVKM. Trimming took off 3 bases at V and 8 bases at J, with 11 bases between the two ends. This CDR3 reads CASSFPGQYEQFF. The CDR3 bases are TGTGCCAGCAGTTTTCCAGGACAGTATGAGCAGTTCTTC.

The chain uses TRBV5-1 and TRBJ1-1; D ambiguous. The germline gives CDR1 SGHRS, CDR2 YFSETQ. Trimming removed 0 bases from V and 1 base from J, with 4 bases in between. This CDR3 spans 13 amino acids. The CDR3 sequence is CASSLDENTEAFF. The DNA for the CDR3 is TGCGCCAGCAGCTTGGACGAGAACACTGAAGCTTTCTTT.

The chain has TRBV6-6 and TRBJ2-1, with 12 bases identical to TRBD2. The junction had 7 bases not matched to a gene; V was cut back by 4 bases and J by 6 bases. Germline assignment: CDR1 MNHNY and CDR2 SVGAGI (reference sequence). The CDR3 is 16 amino acids. The CDR3 spells CASSFSPLAGGNEQFF. CDR3 coding DNA: TGTGCCAGCAGTTTTTCCCCACTAGCGGGAGGCAATGAGCAGTTCTTC.

The chain recombines TRBV14 with TRBJ2-7; no firm D call. The CDR3 sequence is 11 residues long. V dropped 4 bases and J dropped 4 bases, with 5 bases sitting between them. Germline V gene sequence: CDR1 SGHDN, CDR2 FVKESK. The CDR3 bases are TGTGCCAGCAGCCGGGGTTACGAGCAGTACTTC. This codes for CASSRGYEQYF. Looking up the rest from reference TRBV14 and TRBJ2-7 gives the full variable domain: EAGVTQFPSHSVIEKGQTVTLRCDPISGHDNLYWYRRVMGKEIKFLLHFVKESKQDESGMPNNRFLAERTGGTYSTLKVQPAELEDSGVYFCASSRGYEQYFGPGTRLTVT.

V gene TRBV18 combines with J gene TRBJ1-4; D gene uncertain. Trimming shortened V by 3 bases and J by 3 bases, and 11 bases separated the two germline ends. Germline V gene data show CDR1 as KGHSH and CDR2 as LQKENI. The CDR3 is 15 amino acids. The DNA for the CDR3 is TGTGCCAGCTCACCTTTGGACTTCCCTAATGAAAAACTGTTTTTT. Its translation: CASSPLDFPNEKLFF.